This T cell receptor (beta chain) was obtained from a study of cytomegalovirus exposure and HLA in healthy donors. Across the study: Most donors, 80% to 90% of more than 300 genotyped, fell in the Caucasian-associated ancestry cluster. The study's findings and limits: According to a later analysis, most TCR beta chains associated with CMV appeared HLA-restricted. As a later analysis revealed, the rate of TCR association differed by HLA locus, with DRB1 most and HLA-C fewest.

Points on this clone: The antigen is undetermined.

The PCR contained 60 Vbeta and 13 Jbeta primers. TCRdb keeps only in-frame clones here, not all; method: immunoSEQ multiplex PCR. Of approximately 160,000 clones in the sample, more than 65% were seen once. The germline CDR1 and CDR2 sequences are MDHEN and SYDVKM. The CDR3 totals 16 residues. V lost 6 bases and J 4 bases, leaving 21 bases between the germline ends. The chain combines TRBV28 with TRBJ1-2; weak D call: TRBD1 (6 bases). Sequencing used PBMCs. This sequence was found in a woman aged 40 to 50 in good health and CMV-seropositive. The CDR3 sequence: CASSRTARNQAYGYTF. In nucleotides, the CDR3 is TGTGCCAGCAGCAGGACAGCCCGGAACCAGGCCTATGGCTACACCTTC.